Sequencing of this TCR beta chain was carried out in a study of response to subunit inactivated influenza vaccine. Worth noting for this clonotype: What it recognizes is unknown.

TCRdb re-called the RT-PCR reads with MiXCR, one entry per CDR3 protein. The data hold 650,000 to 800,000 distinct CDR3 sequences, with around 14% observed a single time. The study, taken as a whole, reports: Only a handful of new T cells, the authors suggested, are recruited with each seasonal influenza vaccination.

Trimming left V 0 bases short and J 2 bases short, with 11 bases between. The CDR3 runs to 15 residues. From germline, CDR1 is SGHRS and CDR2 YFSETQ. This sequence was found in a man aged 45-60 years who received an inactivated influenza vaccine. The chain employs TRBV5-1 and TRBJ2-5, with D hard to call. The sample consisted of PBMCs from blood, taken 14 days before vaccination. In DNA form, the CDR3 reads TGCGCCAGCAGCTTGGGGTCTCGTTGGCAAGAGACCCAGTACTTC. Protein product: CASSLGSRWQETQYF.